This T cell receptor (beta chain) is drawn from a study of blood T cell repertoires in COVID-19 (dated by TCRdb to 2020 to 2021). Some background on the complete study: The collaborator samples originated in the United States, Italy and Spain and spanned the acute and convalescent phases of COVID-19. Nearly every sample came with metadata listing a de-identified subject ID, COVID-19 status, age in years and sex. The material from the prospective study consisted of cDNA or gDNA derived from T cells, B-cell-depleted T cells, or PBMCs. The samples were drawn from two sources: the first 160 participants of the ongoing ImmuneRACE study, and 1,000 to 1,500 subjects contributed by 6 global collaborators. Where HLA class I and class II types were available, the types were taken from metadata supplied by the sample provider, not from assay-based typing. The repertoires were made available in a free public database intended to serve as a resource for research on the immune response to SARS-CoV-2. Subjects who had been exposed to COVID-19, were actively infected with it, or had recovered from it provided the deeply sampled blood TCRbeta repertoires that made up the dataset.

The collaborating institutions used their own protocols to collect whole blood in K2EDTA tubes. For TCRbeta analysis, collaborators shipped samples as frozen whole blood, isolated PBMCs, or DNA extracted from either of those sample types. Taken from the germline V gene, the CDR1 and CDR2 loops are SGHTS and YDEGEE. The CDR3 covers 14 residues, taking in both the cysteine and the phenylalanine. Of the read, only the CDR3 DNA is kept; its 42 bases are in frame from base 1. A distance of 12 bases separates the germline ends of V and J, which lose 0 bases and 6 bases respectively. TCRbeta CDR3 regions were amplified from genomic DNA using the immunoSEQ Assay, a bias-controlled multiplex PCR. The authors' analysis ran thus. The number of nucleated cells in each sample was estimated by amplification of reference gene primers within the assay. To quantify the absolute abundance of each unique TCRbeta CDR3 rearrangement, sequence reads were collapsed and filtered. For each sample, productive Simpson clonality was calculated as the square root of Simpson's diversity index across productive rearrangements. Here the immuneACCESS table is served through TCRdb, limited to in-frame sequences with V and J called. Missing clones are a known gap in these copies; in checked studies unresolved V genes cover under half, and the rest lacks a known reason. V and J calls and clone size come straight from that table; D and trimming were deduced from the DNA. The sample table lists about 120,000 clones, about four fifths of them with a count of one. 12% of the sample is in the top ten clones.

The paper's findings and limits, for the study overall: The amount of clinical and demographic metadata varied by source and participant and was provided uncurated.

On this clone itself: Its cognate antigen has yet to be identified. No per-base quality is available; no much larger clone lies one base away.

Sequenced material: peripheral blood. The source is a human donor in a cohort sampled during active COVID-19. The chain is made from TRBV5-8 and TRBJ1-1; the D gene is perhaps TRBD1, from 5 matching bases. The sequenced DNA: TGTGCCAGCAGCTTGGGACAGCCAGGCGCTGAAGCTTTCTTT. Its translation reads: CASSLGQPGAEAFF.